Listed here is a single TCR beta chain. Its target is not known. The source of the sample is a study of tumor-infiltrating lymphocytes in primary liver carcinoma. General study findings and limits: Top-250-clone fractions were significantly higher in tumors than in blood (p = 0.039).

Co-extracting RNA and DNA was done with roughly 18-32 mg of unsorted bulk tissue as input. Production of TCR beta cDNA used roughly 480 ng total RNA together with a constant-region primer. Researchers made the TCR beta libraries by running three nested multiplex PCR rounds with slightly modified ARM-PCR. Researchers ran the first two PCR rounds for roughly 11 cycles each with TRBV1-TRBV30 forward primers and a C-beta reverse primer. TCRdb reprocessed the multiplex PCR reads via MiXCR and lists one record per CDR3 protein. The sample lists 60,000 to 90,000 distinct CDR3 sequences, approximately 70% occurring once. The CDR3 is 14 amino acids. Germline CDR1 is MNHEY and CDR2 is SVGAGI.

Sequencing was performed on liver tumor tissue from sampling region 4. Subset defined: tumor region T4, right-lateral pole. This sequence was found in a man in his forties with primary liver carcinoma and hepatitis B virus infection. The chain has TRBV6-5 and TRBJ2-2; no definite D call. CDR3: CTCRYKEYTGELFF. CDR3 DNA sequence: TGTACCTGCAGATATAAGGAGTACACCGGGGAGCTGTTTTTT.